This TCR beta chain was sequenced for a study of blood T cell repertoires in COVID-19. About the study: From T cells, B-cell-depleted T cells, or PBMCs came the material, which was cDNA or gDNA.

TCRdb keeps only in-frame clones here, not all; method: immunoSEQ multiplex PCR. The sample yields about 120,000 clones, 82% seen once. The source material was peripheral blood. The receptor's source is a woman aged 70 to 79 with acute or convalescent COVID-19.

CDR3 sequence: CASSTDINSGNTIYF. For the CDR3, the DNA is TGTGCCAGCAGCACGGACATAAACTCTGGAAACACCATATATTTT. The chain links TRBV6-5 to TRBJ1-3; tentative D call: TRBD1 (5 bases). Germline values: CDR1 MNHEY, CDR2 SVGAGI. This CDR3 is 15 amino acids long. The V and J ends lost 6 bases and 0 bases respectively, with 12 bases between them.